Listed below are T cell receptor beta chains from one sample, sequenced in a study of CD8 T cells in Susac syndrome. One entry per CDR3 protein, called by TCRdb with MiXCR from the immunoSEQ multiplex PCR reads. The profile shows around 300,000 distinct CDR3 sequences, approximately 89% of them singletons. The material sequenced was CD8+ T cells from PBMCs. These receptors were collected from a human donor with multiple sclerosis. Both conserved end residues are part of each CDR3. The order of the fields is J gene, D gene, V gene, clone size, CDR3 DNA, CDR3 protein. The D gene is left open where the match is weak. Not all rows give a size; the values are once, few, many and, for expanded clones, a class.

j_call: TRBJ1-5
d_call: TRBD1
v_call: TRBV6-2/TRBV6-3
clone_size: -
cdr3_nt: TGTGCCAGCAATACAGGGGGCATTCAGCCCCAGCATTTT
cdr3_aa: CASNTGGIQPQHF

j_call: TRBJ1-3
d_call: -
v_call: TRBV3-1
clone_size: -
cdr3_nt: TGTGCCAGCAGCCAAGACAGGGGAACTGGAAACACCATATATTTT
cdr3_aa: CASSQDRGTGNTIYF

j_call: TRBJ2-2
d_call: -
v_call: TRBV14
clone_size: -
cdr3_nt: TGTGCCAGCAGCCAAGTGCTGAACACCGGGGAGCTGTTTTTT
cdr3_aa: CASSQVLNTGELFF

j_call: TRBJ2-5
d_call: TRBD2
v_call: TRBV7-2
clone_size: -
cdr3_nt: TGTGCCAGCAGCTTATGGCCCCCTCCTAGCGGGGGGTACCAAGAGACCCAGTACTTC
cdr3_aa: CASSLWPPPSGGYQETQYF

j_call: TRBJ2-7
d_call: -
v_call: TRBV6-2/TRBV6-3
clone_size: -
cdr3_nt: TGTGCCAGCAGTTACTCGAGAACCCGCGGTAACTACGAGCAGTACTTC
cdr3_aa: CASSYSRTRGNYEQYF

j_call: TRBJ2-1
d_call: -
v_call: TRBV9
clone_size: once
cdr3_nt: TGTGCCAGCAGCCCCCGGCCGGACAGCTCCTACAATGAGCAGTTCTTC
cdr3_aa: CASSPRPDSSYNEQFF

j_call: TRBJ2-7
d_call: -
v_call: TRBV12-3/TRBV12-4
clone_size: -
cdr3_nt: TGTGCCAGCAGTTTCCGGGACAAAGCCTACGAGCAGTACTTC
cdr3_aa: CASSFRDKAYEQYF

j_call: TRBJ1-5
d_call: -
v_call: TRBV4-3
clone_size: -
cdr3_nt: TGCGCCAGCAGCCTCGGAACAGGGTTAAGGCAGCCCCAGCATTTT
cdr3_aa: CASSLGTGLRQPQHF

j_call: TRBJ1-1
d_call: -
v_call: TRBV6-2/TRBV6-3
clone_size: -
cdr3_nt: TGTGCCAGCAGTTACTCGAAACCGGATATGAACACTGAAGCTTTCTTT
cdr3_aa: CASSYSKPDMNTEAFF

j_call: TRBJ2-7
d_call: -
v_call: TRBV6-2/TRBV6-3
clone_size: -
cdr3_nt: TGTGCCAGCAGTTACGGACCACAGACTTCCTACGAGCAGTACTTC
cdr3_aa: CASSYGPQTSYEQYF

j_call: TRBJ1-1
d_call: -
v_call: TRBV21-1
clone_size: -
cdr3_nt: TGTGCCTCGGGGGGGAGAAACACTGAAGCTTTCTTT
cdr3_aa: CASGGRNTEAFF

j_call: TRBJ1-1
d_call: -
v_call: TRBV5-6
clone_size: -
cdr3_nt: TGTGCCAGCAGCTTGCCTGATGTTGAAGCTTTCTTT
cdr3_aa: CASSLPDVEAFF

j_call: TRBJ2-7
d_call: -
v_call: TRBV11-3
clone_size: once
cdr3_nt: TGTGCCAGCAGCTTTGGACATGGTGGGGCCTACGAGCAGTACTTC
cdr3_aa: CASSFGHGGAYEQYF

j_call: TRBJ2-1
d_call: TRBD2
v_call: TRBV20-1
clone_size: -
cdr3_nt: TGCAGTGCTAGGGGTAGCGGGGGGTACAATGAGCAGTTCTTC
cdr3_aa: CSARGSGGYNEQFF

j_call: TRBJ2-1
d_call: -
v_call: TRBV7-9
clone_size: -
cdr3_nt: TGTGCCAGCCCCAGGGACAATGAGCAGTTCTTC
cdr3_aa: CASPRDNEQFF

j_call: TRBJ1-1
d_call: TRBD1
v_call: TRBV12-3/TRBV12-4
clone_size: -
cdr3_nt: TGTGCCAGCAGTTCCAGGGGGGACACTGAAGCTTTCTTT
cdr3_aa: CASSSRGDTEAFF

j_call: TRBJ2-1
d_call: -
v_call: TRBV20-1
clone_size: -
cdr3_nt: TGCAGTGCTAGACCTGATTCCGGGATAGGTCGCAATGAGCAGTTCTTC
cdr3_aa: CSARPDSGIGRNEQFF

j_call: TRBJ2-1
d_call: TRBD2
v_call: TRBV20-1
clone_size: -
cdr3_nt: TGCAGTGCTAGAGATCTTGACGGACTAGCCAAAGGGGGTGAGCAGTTCTTC
cdr3_aa: CSARDLDGLAKGGEQFF

j_call: TRBJ2-1
d_call: -
v_call: TRBV7-9
clone_size: -
cdr3_nt: TGTGCCAGCAGCTTAGGCCCCCCCGCAGGACACTCCTACAATGAGCAGTTCTTC
cdr3_aa: CASSLGPPAGHSYNEQFF

j_call: TRBJ2-7
d_call: -
v_call: TRBV27
clone_size: few
cdr3_nt: TGTGCCAGCAGTTCCTCTTCCTCGACCTACGAGCGGTACTTT
cdr3_aa: CASSSSSSTYERYF

j_call: TRBJ2-7
d_call: TRBD1
v_call: TRBV7-9
clone_size: -
cdr3_nt: TGTGCCAGTTCATCTCGGACAGGGAGCTCCTACGAGCAGTACTTC
cdr3_aa: CASSSRTGSSYEQYF

j_call: TRBJ2-2
d_call: -
v_call: TRBV9
clone_size: -
cdr3_nt: TGTGCCAGCAGCGGACCTGAAACAGGGAACACCGGGGAGCTGTTTTTT
cdr3_aa: CASSGPETGNTGELFF

j_call: TRBJ2-1
d_call: -
v_call: TRBV29-1
clone_size: -
cdr3_nt: TGCAGCGACCGGACAGGGAGGGTCAATGAGCAGTTCTTC
cdr3_aa: CSDRTGRVNEQFF

j_call: TRBJ1-2
d_call: -
v_call: TRBV5-3
clone_size: -
cdr3_nt: TGTGCCAGAGCGTCGGGAATGGTGAGAAAGACCTATGGCTACACCTTC
cdr3_aa: CARASGMVRKTYGYTF

j_call: TRBJ2-3
d_call: TRBD2
v_call: TRBV20-1
clone_size: -
cdr3_nt: TGCAGTGCTAGAGTGGGAGCGGGAGCGGATACGCAGTATTTT
cdr3_aa: CSARVGAGADTQYF

j_call: TRBJ2-1
d_call: -
v_call: TRBV19
clone_size: -
cdr3_nt: TGTGCCAGTAGTATAGGGCGTGGGGTTGAGCAGTTCTTC
cdr3_aa: CASSIGRGVEQFF

j_call: TRBJ2-5
d_call: TRBD1
v_call: TRBV6-5
clone_size: -
cdr3_nt: TGTGCCAGCAGTTACTCGGACAGGGGTTACCAAGAGACCCAGTACTTC
cdr3_aa: CASSYSDRGYQETQYF

j_call: TRBJ1-1
d_call: -
v_call: TRBV9
clone_size: -
cdr3_nt: TGTGCCAGCAGCGTAGAAGAGGGGATCACTGAAGCTTTCTTT
cdr3_aa: CASSVEEGITEAFF